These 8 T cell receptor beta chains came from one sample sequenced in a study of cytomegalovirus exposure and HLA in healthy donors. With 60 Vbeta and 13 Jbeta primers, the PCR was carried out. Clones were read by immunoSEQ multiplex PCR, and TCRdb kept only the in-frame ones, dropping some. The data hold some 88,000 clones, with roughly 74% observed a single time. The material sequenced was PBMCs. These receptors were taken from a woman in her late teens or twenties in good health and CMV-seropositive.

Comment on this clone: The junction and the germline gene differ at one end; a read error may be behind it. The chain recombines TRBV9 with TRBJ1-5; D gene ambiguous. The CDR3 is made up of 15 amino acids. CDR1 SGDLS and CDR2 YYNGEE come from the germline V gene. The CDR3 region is CANSVFDGENQPQHF. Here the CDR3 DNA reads TGTGCCAACAGCGTTTTCGACGGAGAAAATCAGCCCCAGCATTTT.

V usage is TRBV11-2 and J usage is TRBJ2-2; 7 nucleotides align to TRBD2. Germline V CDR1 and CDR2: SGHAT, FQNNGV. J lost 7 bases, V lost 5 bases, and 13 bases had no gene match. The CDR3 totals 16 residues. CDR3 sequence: CASSQPGLLTGGELFF. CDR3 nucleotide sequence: TGTGCCAGCAGCCAGCCGGGACTATTGACGGGCGGGGAGCTGTTTTTT.

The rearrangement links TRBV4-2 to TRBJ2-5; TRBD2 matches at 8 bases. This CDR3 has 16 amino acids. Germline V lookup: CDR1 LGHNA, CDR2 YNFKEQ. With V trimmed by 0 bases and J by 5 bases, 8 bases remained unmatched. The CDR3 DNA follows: TGTGCCAGCAGCCAAGAGAGGGCGGGGGGCATGGAGACCCAGTACTTC. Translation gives CASSQERAGGMETQYF.

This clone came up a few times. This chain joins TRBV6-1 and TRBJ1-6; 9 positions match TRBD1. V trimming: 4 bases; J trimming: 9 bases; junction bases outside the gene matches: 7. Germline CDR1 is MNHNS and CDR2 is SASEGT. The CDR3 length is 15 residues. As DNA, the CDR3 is TGTGCCAGCAGTGGCGTTTGGACAGGGGCTTCACCCCTCCACTTT. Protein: CASSGVWTGASPLHF.

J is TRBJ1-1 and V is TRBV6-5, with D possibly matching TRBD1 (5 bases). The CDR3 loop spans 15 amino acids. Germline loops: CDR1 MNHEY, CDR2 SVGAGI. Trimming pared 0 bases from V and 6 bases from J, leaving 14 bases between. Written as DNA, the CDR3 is TGTGCCAGCAGTTACTCAAGGGTCAGGGCGGCTGAAGCTTTCTTT. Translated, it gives CASSYSRVRAAEAFF.

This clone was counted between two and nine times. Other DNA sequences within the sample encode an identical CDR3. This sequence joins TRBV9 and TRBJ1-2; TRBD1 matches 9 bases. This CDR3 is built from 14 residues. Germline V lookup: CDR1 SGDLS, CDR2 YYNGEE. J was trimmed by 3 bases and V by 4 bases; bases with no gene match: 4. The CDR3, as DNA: TGTGCCAGCAGCCCGGGACAGGGCGACTATGGCTACACCTTC. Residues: CASSPGQGDYGYTF. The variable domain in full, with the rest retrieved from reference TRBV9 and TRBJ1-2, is DSGVTQTPKHLITATGQRVTLRCSPRSGDLSVYWYQQSLDQGLQFLIQYYNGEERAKGNILERFSAQQFPDLHSELNLSSLELGDSALYFCASSPGQGDYGYTFGSGTRLTVV.

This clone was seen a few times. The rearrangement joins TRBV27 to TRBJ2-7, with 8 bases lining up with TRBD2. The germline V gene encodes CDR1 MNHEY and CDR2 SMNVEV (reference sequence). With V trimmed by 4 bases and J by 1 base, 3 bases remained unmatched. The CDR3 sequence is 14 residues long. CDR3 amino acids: CASSYGGGSYEQYF. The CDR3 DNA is TGTGCCAGCAGTTATGGCGGGGGGTCCTACGAGCAGTACTTC.

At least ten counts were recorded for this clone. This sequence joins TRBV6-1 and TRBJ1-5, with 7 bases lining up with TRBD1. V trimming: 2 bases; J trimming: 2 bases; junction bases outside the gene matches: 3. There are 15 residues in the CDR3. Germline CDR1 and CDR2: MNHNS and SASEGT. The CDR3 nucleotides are TGTGCCAGCAGTGAAATCACAGGGGGCAATCAGCCCCAGCATTTT. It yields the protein CASSEITGGNQPQHF.